These 32 T cell receptor beta chains came from one sample sequenced in a study of pediatric ulcerative colitis. Repertoires were generated with immunoSEQ multiplex PCR, while TCRdb's copy carries only in-frame clones and drops some. Among some 15,000 clones listed, 80% were seen once. One to two pinch biopsies were taken from the rectum during colonoscopy. The sequenced sample was gut tissue. All receptors come from a boy between 10 and 17 years old who was a control in a study of pediatric ulcerative colitis.

The chain recombines TRBV28 with TRBJ2-1; 9 bases agree with TRBD2. CDR1 and CDR2 (germline): MDHEN, SYDVKM. The trim removed 6 bases at V and 0 bases at J, leaving 12 bases unmatched. CDR3 size: 18 residues. CDR3 in amino acids: CASRLALAGLYSYNEQFF. The CDR3 DNA sequence: TGTGCCAGCAGGCTGGCCCTAGCGGGGTTATACTCCTACAATGAGCAGTTCTTC. Using reference TRBV28 and TRBJ2-1 for the parts outside the CDR3, the full variable domain is DVKVTQSSRYLVKRTGEKVFLECVQDMDHENMFWYRQDPGLGLRLIYFSYDVKMKEKGDIPEGYSVSREKKERFSLILESASTNQTSMYLCASRLALAGLYSYNEQFFGPGTRLTVL.

Only one count was recorded for this clone. V usage is TRBV6-5 and J usage is TRBJ1-2; TRBD1 matches at 7 bases. Germline V gene sequence: CDR1 MNHEY, CDR2 SVGAGI. The CDR3 is made up of 14 amino acids. V trimming: 4 bases; J trimming: 7 bases; junction bases outside the gene matches: 9. CDR3 DNA: TGTGCCAGCAGTTCAGACAGGGACGCTGGTGGCTACACCTTC. This translates into CASSSDRDAGGYTF.

The DNA of the CDR3 is TGTGCCAGCAGCTTACTAGGGACAGGGTATGTCTACGAGCAGTACTTC. This gives the protein CASSLLGTGYVYEQYF. The chain employs TRBV5-6 and TRBJ2-7; TRBD1 matches at 9 bases. The CDR3 totals 16 residues. The germline V gene has CDR1 SGHDT and CDR2 YYEEEE. The V gene end was trimmed by 2 bases and the J gene end by 3 bases; junction bases not matched to a gene: 9.

This clone has more than one count but fewer than ten. The V call is TRBV9, the J call TRBJ2-7; 11 bases map to TRBD1. The CDR3 sequence is 14 residues long. Germline CDR1 SGDLS, CDR2 YYNGEE. V trimming: 4 bases; J trimming: 4 bases; junction bases outside the gene matches: 4. This CDR3 reads CASSPGQGAYEQYF. CDR3 bases: TGTGCCAGCAGCCCCGGACAGGGGGCGTACGAGCAGTACTTC.

This chain uses TRBV10-3 with TRBJ1-4; D may be TRBD1 (6 bases). The CDR3 contains 15 residues. Per germline, CDR1 ENHRY and CDR2 SYGVKD. Trimming stripped 10 bases from V and 7 bases from J, with 22 bases between. CDR3 DNA sequence: TGTGCCACCCTACCCGGTTCCAGGGGTGGTGAAAAACTGTTTTTT. This sequence encodes CATLPGSRGGEKLFF.

CDR3 protein: CASRRTGEVGTYEQYF. The CDR3 DNA sequence: TGTGCCAGCAGGCGAACAGGGGAAGTTGGAACCTACGAGCAGTACTTC. V gene TRBV27 combines with J gene TRBJ2-7; 7 bases fit TRBD1. The CDR3 is 16 residues long. Germline V CDR1 and CDR2: MNHEY, SMNVEV (reference sequence). Germline trimming cut 6 bases from V and 2 bases from J; bases unmatched to any gene: 13.

This clone counts as medium-sized. This rearrangement joins TRBV27 to TRBJ2-2; D uncertain. The CDR3 has 12 amino acids. V dropped 5 bases and J dropped 2 bases, with 3 bases sitting between them. Germline CDR1 reads MNHEY; CDR2 reads SMNVEV (reference sequence). CDR3 loop: CASSRNTGELFF. The CDR3 nucleotides are TGTGCCAGCAGTAGAAACACCGGGGAGCTGTTTTTT.

A note on this clone: At one boundary the junction diverges from the germline segment, which might be a read error. Here the CDR3 reads CASSNSGGEQYF. CDR3 coding DNA: TGTGCCAGCAGTAACTCGGGGGGCGAGCAGTACTTC. The chain combines TRBV6-5 with TRBJ2-7; 7 bases map to TRBD2. The germline gives CDR1 MNHEY, CDR2 SVGAGI. The CDR3 covers 12 residues.

This chain uses TRBV7-3 with TRBJ2-1, with 8 bases that match TRBD2. The junction had 5 bases not matched to a gene; V was cut back by 5 bases and J by 2 bases. The CDR3 covers 15 residues. Germline V CDR1 and CDR2: SGHTA, FQGTGA. CDR3 DNA: TGTGCCAGCAGCCTAAGCGGGGGTGCCTACAATGAGCAGTTCTTC. It yields the protein CASSLSGGAYNEQFF.

The table lists this clone with a few counts. The chain uses TRBV9 and TRBJ1-1, with D unresolved. Germline lookup yields CDR1 SGDLS and CDR2 YYNGEE. Trimming pared 4 bases from V and 3 bases from J, leaving 4 bases between. This CDR3 contains 11 residues. CDR3 residues: CASSRDTEAFF. Written as DNA, the CDR3 is TGTGCCAGCAGCAGGGACACTGAAGCTTTCTTT. Drawing the rest from reference TRBV9 and TRBJ1-1, the complete variable domain is DSGVTQTPKHLITATGQRVTLRCSPRSGDLSVYWYQQSLDQGLQFLIQYYNGEERAKGNILERFSAQQFPDLHSELNLSSLELGDSALYFCASSRDTEAFFGQGTRLTVV.

In this sample, this clone turned up a few times. The chain joins TRBV6-1 to TRBJ1-5; D is uncertain. Per germline, CDR1 MNHNS and CDR2 SASEGT. The CDR3 has 15 residues. V was pared by 1 base and J by 7 bases, with 14 bases between. DNA of the CDR3: TGTGCCAGCAGTGAAGTAGTAGACCGGGAGCAGCCCCAGCATTTT. Its translation is CASSEVVDREQPQHF.

This chain connects TRBV30 to TRBJ1-1; D unresolved. V shed 0 bases and J shed 5 bases, with 10 bases lying between them. CDR3 length: 13 residues. Germline lookup yields CDR1 GTSNPN and CDR2 SVGIG (reference sequence). In DNA, the CDR3 is TGTGCCTGGAGTGTAAATCGAGCAACTGAAGCTTTCTTT. This codes for CAWSVNRATEAFF.

Concerning this clone: This specimen includes other DNA sequences encoding the same CDR3. V is TRBV7-2 and J is TRBJ2-7; D unresolved. The germline V gene has CDR1 SGHTA and CDR2 FQGNSA. There are 12 residues in the CDR3. The V end was cut by 4 bases, the J end by 0 bases, with 4 bases between. Here the CDR3 reads CASSSSSYEQYF. For the CDR3, the DNA is TGTGCCAGCAGCTCCAGCTCCTACGAGCAGTACTTC.

This rearrangement joins TRBV30 to TRBJ2-3; 9 bases match TRBD1. The germline V gene encodes CDR1 GTSNPN and CDR2 SVGIG (reference sequence). V shed 2 bases and J 6 bases; nucleotides not matched to a gene: 9. This CDR3 comprises 15 residues. The CDR3 loop reads CAWSSKGQGGDTQYF. CDR3 nucleotide sequence: TGTGCCTGGAGTTCGAAGGGACAGGGTGGGGATACGCAGTATTTT.

The chain recombines TRBV7-2 with TRBJ2-3; tentatively, D is TRBD1 (5 bases). The CDR3 consists of 15 residues. V lost 1 base to trimming and J lost 0 bases, with 8 bases between them. Germline CDR1 is SGHTA and CDR2 is FQGNSA. The CDR3 DNA reads as TGTGCCAGCAGCTTAGATGGGGCTAGCACAGATACGCAGTATTTT. Translation gives CASSLDGASTDTQYF.

This clone showed up just once. This sequence joins TRBV19 and TRBJ2-3; TRBD2 is a possible D gene (6 bases). The ends were cut back, 1 base at V and 2 bases at J, with 10 bases in the middle. The CDR3 consists of 15 residues. CDR1 LNHDA and CDR2 SQIVND come from the germline V gene (reference sequence). The CDR3 protein is CASSIAGTYTDTQYF. For the CDR3, the DNA is TGTGCCAGTAGTATAGCGGGGACTTACACAGATACGCAGTATTTT. Full variable domain (outside the CDR3, taken from reference TRBV19 and TRBJ2-3): DGGITQSPKYLFRKEGQNVTLSCEQNLNHDAMYWYRQDPGQGLRLIYYSQIVNDFQKGDIAEGYSVSREKKESFPLTVTSAQKNPTAFYLCASSIAGTYTDTQYFGPGTRLTVL.

This clone turned up a few times. The chain combines TRBV12-5 with TRBJ1-4, with D maybe TRBD1 (6 bases). This CDR3 has 16 amino acids. V gave up 4 bases and J gave up 10 bases, with 22 bases separating them. Germline V gives CDR1 LGHNT, CDR2 FRNRAP. CDR3 sequence: CASGSPTSGEDGKLFF. The CDR3 DNA is TGTGCTAGTGGTTCGCCGACGTCAGGGGAGGATGGAAAACTGTTTTTT.

V usage is TRBV5-1 and J usage is TRBJ2-7; 9 nucleotides agree with TRBD2. V lost 2 bases to trimming and J lost 5 bases; unmatched junction nucleotides: 8. The germline CDR1 and CDR2 sequences are SGHRS and YFSETQ. This CDR3 region has 15 residues. Written as DNA, the CDR3 is TGCGCCAGCAGCTTAGAAGCGGGGGGCGGAGACGAGCAGTACTTC. Amino acids: CASSLEAGGGDEQYF.

V usage is TRBV11-2 and J usage is TRBJ2-7; 13 nucleotides line up with TRBD2. The junction had 9 bases not matched to a gene; V was cut back by 5 bases and J by 5 bases. There are 16 residues in the CDR3. The germline V gene encodes CDR1 SGHAT and CDR2 FQNNGV. This CDR3 reads CASSLATSGGANEQYF. The CDR3 DNA reads as TGTGCCAGCAGCCTCGCCACTAGCGGGGGGGCTAACGAGCAGTACTTC.

The chain is built from TRBV7-6 and TRBJ2-7; no clear D gene. V lost 6 bases and J lost 2, with 11 bases in between. The CDR3 sequence is 13 residues long. Germline CDR1 SGHVS, CDR2 FNYEAQ. The chain's CDR3 is CASSRLGTYEQYF. In nucleotides, the CDR3 is TGTGCCAGCAGTCGACTGGGAACCTACGAGCAGTACTTC.

The rearrangement joins TRBV9 to TRBJ1-2, with D maybe TRBD1 (6 bases). CDR3 length equals 16 residues. Germline assignment: CDR1 SGDLS and CDR2 YYNGEE. Trimming shortened V by 3 bases and J by 4 bases, and 19 bases separated the two germline ends. Here the CDR3 DNA reads TGTGCCAGCAGCGACCTCCGGGGGGCAGGAATCTATGGCTACACCTTC. Protein: CASSDLRGAGIYGYTF.

The chain is built from TRBV29-1 and TRBJ2-7; 7 bases line up with TRBD1. Germline CDR1 reads SQVTM; CDR2 reads ANQGSEA. The CDR3 covers 13 residues. V shed 4 bases, J shed 3 bases, and the junction held 6 bases outside the gene matches. For the CDR3, the DNA is TGCAGCGTTGGGACAGGTCTTTACTACGAGCAGTACTTC. This translates into CSVGTGLYYEQYF.

This clone was seen only a few times. The V gene is TRBV28, the J gene TRBJ1-5; possible D gene TRBD1, 5 bases. The CDR3 runs 13 residues. Trimming cost V 6 bases and J 3 bases, with 9 bases left between them. Germline values: CDR1 MDHEN, CDR2 SYDVKM. Here the CDR3 DNA reads TGTGCCAGCAGCCGGACACCCAATCAGCCCCAGCATTTT. It codes for CASSRTPNQPQHF.

The J gene is TRBJ1-2, the V gene TRBV4-2, with D uncertain. This CDR3 is 13 amino acids long. The V end was cut by 3 bases, the J end by 3 bases, with 8 bases between. The germline V gene encodes CDR1 LGHNA and CDR2 YNFKEQ. CDR3 coding DNA: TGTGCCAGCAGCCAGGCATTAGACTATGGCTACACCTTC. It translates to CASSQALDYGYTF.

The chain combines TRBV10-2 with TRBJ2-7, with TRBD1 identical over 8 bases. CDR3 length: 13 residues. In germline, CDR1 is WSHSY, CDR2 SAAADI. Germline trimming cut 10 bases from V and 6 bases from J; bases unmatched to any gene: 11. The CDR3: CATRPGQVSEQYF. CDR3 bases: TGCGCCACCCGCCCGGGACAGGTTTCCGAGCAGTACTTC.

This clone was detected a few times. J is TRBJ2-3 and V is TRBV7-9; 16 nucleotides line up with TRBD2. CDR1 SEHNR and CDR2 FQNEAQ come from the germline V gene (reference sequence). The CDR3 covers 16 residues. V lost 5 bases, J lost 8 bases, and 7 bases stayed unmatched. The CDR3 DNA is TGTGCCAGCAGCGAAGCCGGGACTAGCGGGAGGGCTACGCAGTATTTT. It specifies CASSEAGTSGRATQYF.

The chain links TRBV4-1 to TRBJ2-3; the match to TRBD1 covers 8 bases. Germline V lookup: CDR1 MGHRA, CDR2 YSYEKL. V trimming: 0 bases; J trimming: 3 bases; junction bases outside the gene matches: 8. The CDR3 sequence is 17 residues long. The CDR3 region has the DNA TGCGCCAGCAGCCAAGATGGACAGGGACGGGCAACAGATACGCAGTATTTT. Protein sequence: CASSQDGQGRATDTQYF.

The chain is built from TRBV5-1 and TRBJ1-2; possibly TRBD1 for D (6 bases). The CDR3 contains 15 residues. CDR1 is SGHRS, CDR2 YFSETQ, per germline. With 0 bases removed from V and 10 bases from J, the gap between germline ends came to 19 bases. The CDR3 spells CASSLDYDRTTDYTF. The CDR3 bases are TGCGCCAGCAGCTTGGATTACGACAGGACGACCGACTACACCTTC. Full variable domain (remainder filled in from reference TRBV5-1 and TRBJ1-2): KAGVTQTPRYLIKTRGQQVTLSCSPISGHRSVSWYQQTPGQGLQFLFEYFSETQRNKGNFPGRFSGRQFSNSRSEMNVSTLELGDSALYLCASSLDYDRTTDYTFGSGTRLTVV.

The CDR3 sequence: CASSPRGPAGGDTGELFF. The CDR3 nucleotides are TGTGCCAGCAGCCCGAGAGGACCTGCGGGAGGGGACACCGGGGAGCTGTTTTTT. V usage is TRBV4-2 and J usage is TRBJ2-2; 9 positions match TRBD2. Germline CDR1 is LGHNA and CDR2 is YNFKEQ. This CDR3 has 18 residues. The V and J ends lost 4 bases and 3 bases, in that order; junction bases with no gene match: 12.

The chain combines TRBV5-5 with TRBJ2-7; 7 bases align to TRBD1. Trimming removed 3 bases from V and 2 bases from J; junction bases left unmatched: 5. This CDR3 spans 14 amino acids. The germline V gene encodes CDR1 SGHKS and CDR2 YYEKEE (reference sequence). The CDR3 DNA sequence: TGTGCCAGCAGCTACGACAGGGTAACCTACGAGCAGTACTTC. It specifies CASSYDRVTYEQYF.

V and J are TRBV2 and TRBJ1-5; 9 bases agree with TRBD1. Germline lookup yields CDR1 SNHLY and CDR2 FYNNEI. This CDR3 has 18 residues. V lost 6 bases and J lost 0; bases outside the gene matches: 12. The CDR3 coding sequence is TGTGCCAGCAGCGCAATGGTAGGGGACAGGGATAGCAATCAGCCCCAGCATTTT. Its translation: CASSAMVGDRDSNQPQHF.

CDR3 sequence: CASSQDWLAGVETQYF. CDR3 coding DNA: TGCGCCAGCAGCCAAGATTGGCTAGCGGGAGTTGAGACCCAGTACTTC. This chain links TRBV4-1 with TRBJ2-5; 10 bases line up with TRBD2. The germline CDR1 and CDR2 sequences are MGHRA and YSYEKL. The CDR3 length is 16 residues. The junction had 6 bases not matched to a gene; V was cut back by 0 bases and J by 5 bases.